The T cell receptor (beta chain) under discussion was sequenced for a study of human T cells and chemical hapten exposure. Time point noted: pre-sensitization, week 0. As for treatment: therapeutic diphenylcyclopropenone sensitization with weekly scalp DPC. Blood collection happened ahead of applying each patch test. Donors were 18 to 70-year-old alopecia patients suitable for DPC. Each CDR3 protein is one row after TCRdb ran MiXCR on the RACE reads. The sample lists 300,000 to 450,000 distinct CDR3 sequences; less than 6.5% were seen once. V was pared by 5 bases and J by 1 base, with 9 bases between. Germline values: CDR1 SGHAT, CDR2 FQNNGV. The CDR3 is 14 residues long. This clonotype was detected many times.

Here the sequenced sample was whole blood, taken in connection with sensitization to the hapten diphenylcyclopropenone (DPC). V usage is TRBV11-2 and J usage is TRBJ2-4; the D is unclear. This TCR derives from a woman aged 50 to 65 with alopecia areata. Some clones in this sample may be carry-over from other donors' samples. In DNA, the CDR3 is TGTGCCAGCAGCCCCCTAACCGCCAAAAACATTCAGTACTTC. Its translation: CASSPLTAKNIQYF.